This T cell receptor beta chain was identified in a study of OX40 agonist ivuxolimab in advanced cancers. Study in general: Those enrolled were approximately 83% male, with a mean age of 60 years and ages from about 20 to 90.

Regarding this clone: Its antigen is as yet unknown.

TCRdb keeps only in-frame clones here, not all; method: immunoSEQ multiplex PCR. The table records about 73,000 clones, roughly 90% of them present only once. Unmatched junction bases numbered 3, after V lost 0 bases and J lost 4 bases. CDR1 and CDR2 from the germline V gene are SNHLY and FYNNEI. This CDR3 region has 15 residues. General observations from the study: CD8+ T cells were the subset that, on average, had more expanded clones than CD4+. Patients who responded partially at 0.1-3.0 mg/kg showed clonal expansion ranking among the lowest.

The TCR originated in an adult with an advanced solid tumor such as melanoma, head and neck, liver or kidney cancer. The sample in question was CD4+ or CD8+ T cells sorted from blood, obtained in a trial of the OX40 agonist ivuxolimab. The gene calls are TRBV2 and TRBJ1-5; 7 bases map to TRBD1. CDR3 nucleotide sequence: TGTGCCAGCAGTGAAGCTTCCAGGGGGAATCAGCCCCAGCATTTT. Amino acid sequence: CASSEASRGNQPQHF.